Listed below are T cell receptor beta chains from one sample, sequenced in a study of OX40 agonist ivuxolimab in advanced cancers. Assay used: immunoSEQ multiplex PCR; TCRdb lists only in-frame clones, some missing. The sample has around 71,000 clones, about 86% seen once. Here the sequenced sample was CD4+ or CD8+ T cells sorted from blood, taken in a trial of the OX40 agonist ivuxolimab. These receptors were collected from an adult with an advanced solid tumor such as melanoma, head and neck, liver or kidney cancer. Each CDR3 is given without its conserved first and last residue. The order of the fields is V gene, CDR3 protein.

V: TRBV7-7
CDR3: ASSLGPSGSSNEQF

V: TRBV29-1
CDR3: SVAVGGSYEQY

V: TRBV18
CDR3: ASSSTSGRAYEQY

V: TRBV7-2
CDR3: ASSLWRDEQY

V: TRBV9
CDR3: ASSVGSGRVNEQF

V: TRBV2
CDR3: ASSGGAREKLF

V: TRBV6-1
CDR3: ASRGGVVTYEQY

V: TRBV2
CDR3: ASSEATGGYNEQF

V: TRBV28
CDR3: ASRQYRGQSYGYT

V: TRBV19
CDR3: ASSPADTDTQY

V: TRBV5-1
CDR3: ASSLEGYGYT

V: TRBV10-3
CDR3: AISGPSGPSTDTQY

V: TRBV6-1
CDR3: ASSASNYGYT

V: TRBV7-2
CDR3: ASSPGTGTNYGYT

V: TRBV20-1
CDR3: SARGLGGWF

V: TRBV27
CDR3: ASRAGAAGPQH

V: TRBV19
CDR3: ASSAPTRRDPEAF

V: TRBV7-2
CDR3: ASSYRDVQTYEQY

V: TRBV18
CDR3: ASSGTSGLYEQY

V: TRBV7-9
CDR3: ASSPGLAGAVGYNEQF

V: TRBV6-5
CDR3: ASRTSGSGNIQY

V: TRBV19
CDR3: ASSGQFTYEQY

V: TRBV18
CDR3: ASSPRGDTQY

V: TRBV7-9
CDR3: ASSPGTGIGNTIY

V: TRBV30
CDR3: AWGSSSSEQY

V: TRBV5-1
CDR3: ASREDRGRPTEAF

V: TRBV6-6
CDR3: ASKGGNTEAF

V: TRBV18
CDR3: ASSSGGGFAYEQY

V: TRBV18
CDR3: ASSQGQGVSTDTQY